The rows below give T cell receptor beta chains drawn from one sample of a study of cytomegalovirus exposure and HLA in healthy donors. Generated by immunoSEQ multiplex PCR, the TCRdb table keeps only in-frame clones and is missing some. The sample gives around 200,000 clones, over 75% of which show up once; 3% to 4.5% is in the top ten. The source material was PBMCs. Receptors were obtained from a man aged 50-60 years in good health and CMV-seronegative. CDR3s include the opening cysteine and the closing phenylalanine or tryptophan. Each record gives: V gene, CDR3 protein.

v_call: TRBV7-6
cdr3_aa: CASSLALAGEYNEQFF

v_call: TRBV29-1
cdr3_aa: CSVRGQGRETQYF

v_call: TRBV6-5
cdr3_aa: CASSYGTVSETQYF

v_call: TRBV7-2
cdr3_aa: CASSLVVGANVLTF

v_call: TRBV11-2
cdr3_aa: CASSLIRADTQYF

v_call: TRBV9
cdr3_aa: CASSVATSGGVYNEQFF

v_call: TRBV7-9
cdr3_aa: CASSSVPGVRTGELFF

v_call: TRBV9
cdr3_aa: CASSVGAGGGNSPLHF

v_call: TRBV7-9
cdr3_aa: CSSSRQGFEAFF

v_call: TRBV5-1
cdr3_aa: CASSLGQGTTDTQYF

v_call: TRBV7-2
cdr3_aa: CASSRWDRGLSNTEAFF

v_call: TRBV30
cdr3_aa: CALFPGLVFTEAFF

v_call: TRBV5-1
cdr3_aa: CASSLHSSGEYGYTF

v_call: TRBV5-5
cdr3_aa: CASSSIRTSGGAETQYF

v_call: TRBV4-3
cdr3_aa: CASSQDRAGGSYEQYF

v_call: TRBV20-1
cdr3_aa: CSVKDRVGYTF

v_call: TRBV10-1
cdr3_aa: CASSDGVRGPLHF

v_call: TRBV11-2
cdr3_aa: CASSSSWGGSYEQYF

v_call: TRBV27
cdr3_aa: CASKNRDTSYNEQFF

v_call: TRBV9
cdr3_aa: CASSVYGGISSGELFF